What follows are 16 T cell receptor beta chains derived from one specimen sequenced in a study of blood T cell repertoires in COVID-19. Data came from immunoSEQ multiplex PCR; TCRdb stores just in-frame clones and leaves some out. The sample includes about 330,000 clones, about 91% of them seen just once. What was sequenced was peripheral blood. Every receptor here comes from a man aged 30 to 45 with COVID-19, enrolled during active disease.

CDR3 protein: CASRLAMRGRNTEAFF. CDR3 nucleotide sequence: TGTGCAAGTCGCTTAGCGATGAGAGGGCGGAACACTGAAGCTTTCTTT. The chain employs TRBV12-2 and TRBJ1-1. TRBV12-2 corresponds to a pseudogene. The CDR3 extends over 16 amino acids.

This clone was seen more than once but under ten times. CDR3 DNA sequence: TGTGCCAGCAGCCACGACAGTCTCTATGGCTACACCTTC. Protein sequence: CASSHDSLYGYTF. This chain joins TRBV7-9 and TRBJ1-2; D is possibly TRBD1 (5 bases). V gave up 5 bases and J gave up 4 bases, with 11 bases separating them. This CDR3 spans 13 amino acids. Germline CDR1 SEHNR, CDR2 FQNEAQ (reference sequence).

In DNA, the CDR3 is TGTGCCAGCAGGCCTGGGACTAGCGGGACTTACAATGAGCAGTTCTTC. It is translated as CASRPGTSGTYNEQFF. The chain combines TRBV5-4 with TRBJ2-1; 13 bases are shared with TRBD2. The CDR3 contains 16 residues. V was clipped by 5 bases and J by 4 bases; unmatched bases: 6. Germline V gene sequence: CDR1 SGHNT, CDR2 YYREEE (reference sequence). Based on the CDR3 plus reference TRBV5-4 and TRBJ2-1, the full variable domain is ETGVTQSPTHLIKTRGQQVTLRCSSQSGHNTVSWYQQALGQGPQFIFQYYREEENGRGNFPPRFSGLQFPNYSSELNVNALELDDSALYLCASRPGTSGTYNEQFFGPGTRLTVL.

CDR3 in DNA: TGTGCCAGTAGTTTCACCTCGGGGGGCAATCAGCCCCAGCATTTT. Its translation: CASSFTSGGNQPQHF. This chain connects TRBV19 to TRBJ1-5, with D perhaps matching TRBD1 (5 bases). Germline V gene sequence: CDR1 LNHDA, CDR2 SQIVND (reference sequence). The CDR3 contains 15 residues. The V end was cut by 5 bases, the J end by 2 bases, with 13 bases between.

V and J are TRBV12-3 or TRBV12-4 and TRBJ2-7; perhaps TRBD1 as D (5 bases). V was trimmed by 6 bases and J by 1 base, leaving 7 bases between them. There are 12 residues in the CDR3. The CDR3 protein is CASRTDSYEQYF. The CDR3, as DNA: TGTGCCAGCAGGACAGATTCCTACGAGCAGTACTTC.

This clone was observed once. The chain carries TRBV7-9 and TRBJ2-1; perhaps TRBD1 as D (5 bases). This CDR3 has 15 amino acids. Germline V gene sequence: CDR1 SEHNR, CDR2 FQNEAQ (reference sequence). V was pared by 1 base and J by 7 bases, with 14 bases between. The CDR3 DNA sequence: TGTGCCAGCAGCTTAGTGACAGCGAAGGGTAATGAGCAGTTCTTC. The encoded protein is CASSLVTAKGNEQFF.

The CDR3 here is CASGLVPGREKNGYTF. DNA of the CDR3: TGTGCTAGTGGTTTGGTACCGGGGAGGGAAAAGAATGGCTACACCTTC. V and J are TRBV12-5 and TRBJ1-2; D is unclear. The CDR3 totals 16 residues. V lost 0 bases and J lost 6, with 17 bases in between. Germline V gene sequence: CDR1 LGHNT, CDR2 FRNRAP. The whole variable domain, remainder taken from reference TRBV12-5 and TRBJ1-2, is DARVTQTPRHKVTEMGQEVTMRCQPILGHNTVFWYRQTMMQGLELLAYFRNRAPLDDSGMPKDRFSAEMPDATLATLKIQPSEPRDSAVYFCASGLVPGREKNGYTFGSGTRLTVV.

This clone was recorded only once. The rearrangement links TRBV28 to TRBJ1-3; no definite D call. This CDR3 spans 14 amino acids. The V end was cut by 6 bases, the J end by 0 bases, with 9 bases between. CDR1 and CDR2 (germline): MDHEN, SYDVKM. The CDR3 nucleotides read TGTGCCAGCAGGTCGGGGAACTCTGGAAACACCATATATTTT. Translation: CASRSGNSGNTIYF.

V is TRBV9 and J is TRBJ2-7; D is ambiguous. Trimming left V 0 bases short and J 0 bases short, with 4 bases between. The germline V gene encodes CDR1 SGDLS and CDR2 YYNGEE. The length of the CDR3 is 13 residues. The CDR3 loop reads CASSVAVSYEQYF. The CDR3 nucleotides read TGTGCCAGCAGCGTAGCGGTCTCCTACGAGCAGTACTTC.

The chain employs TRBV24-1 and TRBJ2-3, with a tentative D call TRBD1 (6 bases). The V end lost 0 bases, the J end lost 0 bases, and 15 bases lay between the germline ends. The CDR3 has 18 residues. CDR1 is KGHDR, CDR2 SFDVKD, per germline. CDR3 sequence reads: CATSDLPGRGSSTDTQYF. DNA for the CDR3: TGTGCCACCAGTGATTTGCCGGGAAGGGGGTCGAGCACAGATACGCAGTATTTT.

The chain couples TRBV21-1 to TRBJ2-1; TRBD2 reflects the table's D call only, with no check against the DNA. TRBV21-1 counts as a pseudogene. The CDR3 spans 16 residues. DNA of the CDR3: TGTGCCAGCAGCAAAGTCTCCGTATTTGCCTACAATGAGCAGTTCTTC. The encoded protein is CASSKVSVFAYNEQFF.

The V call is TRBV13, the J call TRBJ1-2; D possibly corresponds to TRBD1 (5 bases). The germline V and J ends were trimmed by 5 bases and 4 bases, with 14 bases remaining between them. Germline V CDR1 and CDR2: PRHDT, FYEKMQ (reference sequence). CDR3 length: 14 residues. The CDR3 bases are TGTGCCAGCAGCCCCCGGAGCGGGGCCTATGGCTACACCTTC. Its translation: CASSPRSGAYGYTF. Using reference TRBV13 and TRBJ1-2 for the parts outside the CDR3, the full variable domain is AAGVIQSPRHLIKEKRETATLKCYPIPRHDTVYWYQQGPGQDPQFLISFYEKMQSDKGSIPDRFSAQQFSDYHSELNMSSLELGDSALYFCASSPRSGAYGYTFGSGTRLTVV.

The chain is built from TRBV24-1 and TRBJ2-1, with D tentatively TRBD2 (5 bases). V was clipped by 6 bases and J by 8 bases, with 19 bases between them. The germline V gene has CDR1 KGHDR and CDR2 SFDVKD. The CDR3 length is 15 residues. The CDR3 coding sequence is TGTGCCACCAGTCTACGGCGGGCCCCAGAGGATGAGCAGTTCTTC. The encoded protein is CATSLRRAPEDEQFF.

V is TRBV6-5 and J is TRBJ2-1; 7 bases align to TRBD1. Germline CDR1 is MNHEY and CDR2 is SVGAGI. Trimming removed 7 bases from V and 7 bases from J; junction bases left unmatched: 10. The CDR3 length is 14 residues. The CDR3 coding sequence is TGTGCCAGCACCTCAGACAGGGTTCCTAATGAGCAGTTCTTC. Amino acid sequence: CASTSDRVPNEQFF.

The rearrangement links TRBV18 to TRBJ1-2; D is unclear. V lost 4 bases, J lost 6 bases, and 15 bases lay in between. CDR1 and CDR2 (germline): KGHSH, LQKENI. The CDR3 is 14 residues long. The CDR3 sequence: CASSQDEGTHGYTF. Written as DNA, the CDR3 is TGTGCCAGCTCACAGGACGAGGGCACCCATGGCTACACCTTC.

This clone was counted once. CDR3 nucleotides: TGTGCCAGCAGCCAAGAGGACAGGGGACACACTGAAGCTTTCTTT. Protein product: CASSQEDRGHTEAFF. The V call is TRBV4-2, the J call TRBJ1-1; 9 positions agree with TRBD1. V shed 0 bases, J shed 3 bases, and the junction held 2 bases outside the gene matches. Germline V gene sequence: CDR1 LGHNA, CDR2 YNFKEQ. The CDR3 runs to 15 residues.